This TCR beta chain was captured in a study of T-cell memory formation after mild COVID-19. Overall study: Clustering of TCRs was largely donor specific.

Study outcomes and limitations: Some clones that responded were present in memory (sampled pre-infection), which suggests cross-reactive memory joined. There was no confirmation that second-wave clones peaking on day 37 were SARS-CoV-2 specific. The CD4+ clones that contracted clustered mainly within CM and EM, and the CD8+ clones concentrated in EMRA.

This clonotype appeared a few times. Its matching antigen is unknown. Using its own MiXCR run on the 5' RACE reads, TCRdb lists one record per CDR3 protein. Of about 350,000 distinct CDR3 sequences in the sample, approximately 15% were seen once. This TCR came from a man aged 18-30 years who had mild COVID-19 (a few samples of this study predate the infection). Cell type and time point are not known. The sequenced material came from PBMCs or a T cell subset sorted from them (not recorded which).

The CDR3: CASTDLAGASTDTQYF. The CDR3 nucleotides read TGTGCCAGCACGGATCTAGCGGGGGCCAGCACAGATACGCAGTATTTT. V usage is TRBV7-9 and J usage is TRBJ2-3; 10 bases fit TRBD2. Per the germline V gene, CDR1 is SEHNR and CDR2 is FQNEAQ (reference sequence). Trimming at V came to 7 bases and at J to 0 bases, leaving 7 bases not matched to a gene. The CDR3 sequence is 16 residues long.